The 2 T cell receptor beta chains presented below share a single source sample, sequenced in a study of blood T cell repertoires in COVID-19. Data came from immunoSEQ multiplex PCR; TCRdb stores just in-frame clones and leaves some out. The sample has 80,000 or so clones; around 86% are singletons. Sequenced input: peripheral blood. All receptors derive from a woman between 55 and 75 years old with acute or convalescent COVID-19.

This chain joins TRBV3-1 (or the pseudogene TRBV3-2) and TRBJ2-7; 7 bases line up with TRBD2. Unmatched junction bases numbered 13, after V lost 4 bases and J lost 4 bases. Germline CDR1 and CDR2: LGHDT and YNNKEL (reference sequence). The CDR3 loop spans 16 amino acids. The CDR3 DNA sequence: TGTGCCAGCAGCCCCCCTGGGGAAGCGGGGACTTACGAGCAGTACTTC. Its translation is CASSPPGEAGTYEQYF.

The chain combines TRBV19 with TRBJ1-2; TRBD1 might be the D (5 bases). Trimming left V 7 bases short and J 8 bases short, with 17 bases between. The CDR3 totals 13 residues. Germline CDR1 reads LNHDA; CDR2 reads SQIVND (reference sequence). CDR3 loop: CASIPRDRTGYTF. The CDR3 region has the DNA TGTGCCAGTATCCCACGAGACAGAACGGGCTACACCTTC.